One and the same sample provided the 26 T cell receptor beta chains below, sequenced in a study of shared clonotypes between healthy human individuals. TCRdb's copy holds only in-frame clones and misses some; the assay was immunoSEQ multiplex PCR. Here the sample spans some 2,100,000 clones, approximately 94% being singletons. Naive CD8 isolation took CD45RO-negative cells positively selected for CCR7 and excluded terminally differentiated effector memory CD45RA+ cells. Sequencing was carried out using naive CD8+ T cells from PBMCs. These receptors came from a man between 18 and 29 years old in good health. Some clones in this sample may be carry-over from other donors' samples.

V and J are TRBV27 and TRBJ1-5; D gene ambiguous. Germline assignment: CDR1 MNHEY and CDR2 SMNVEV (reference sequence). The CDR3 totals 13 residues. CDR3 loop: CGVSARFGQPQHF. CDR3 nucleotides: TGTGGGGTGTCGGCGAGGTTTGGTCAGCCCCAGCATTTT.

The rearrangement links TRBV28 to TRBJ1-1, with D hard to call. The CDR3 covers 13 residues. The germline V gene has CDR1 MDHEN and CDR2 SYDVKM. Trimming pared 5 bases from V and 7 bases from J, leaving 14 bases between. CDR3 DNA: TGTGCCAGCAGTCGTACCGGGCCCAGTGAAGCTTTCTTT. Residues: CASSRTGPSEAFF.

The rearrangement joins TRBV27 to TRBJ2-7, with 10 bases that match TRBD2. Unmatched junction bases numbered 6, after V lost 4 bases and J lost 6 bases. CDR1 MNHEY and CDR2 SMNVEV come from the germline V gene (reference sequence). This CDR3 is built from 14 residues. This CDR3 is CASSSLAGVSEQYF. The CDR3 DNA is TGTGCCAGCAGTTCGCTAGCGGGAGTTTCCGAGCAGTACTTC.

This chain uses TRBV6-5 with TRBJ2-7; 8 bases are a match to TRBD1. V was clipped by 8 bases and J by 2 bases; unmatched bases: 8. This CDR3 contains 14 residues. Germline lookup yields CDR1 MNHEY and CDR2 SVGAGI. The CDR3 loop reads CASSRGRKPYEQYF. CDR3 sequence (DNA): TGTGCCAGCTCCAGGGGGCGGAAACCCTACGAGCAGTACTTC.

This chain's CDR3 is CASSQVRAGIHEQYF. As DNA, the CDR3 is TGTGCCAGCAGCCAAGTGCGAGCCGGGATCCACGAGCAGTACTTC. The J gene is TRBJ2-7, the V gene TRBV4-2; D possibly corresponds to TRBD2 (5 bases). V was shortened by 1 base and J by 5 bases, with 15 bases between the two germline ends. Germline CDR1 LGHNA, CDR2 YNFKEQ. The CDR3 sequence is 15 residues long.

The V gene is TRBV2, the J gene TRBJ2-7; the D gene is possibly TRBD1 (10 bases). CDR1 is SNHLY, CDR2 FYNNEI, per germline. V was trimmed by 7 bases and J by 5 bases, leaving 30 bases between them. CDR3 length: 18 amino acids. The DNA for the CDR3 is TGTGCCAGCACAGTCGGGACAGGGGCTAGCGGGATTGGAAACGAGCAGTACTTC. Translated, it gives CASTVGTGASGIGNEQYF.

The chain uses TRBV4-1 and TRBJ1-5; D not certain. The germline gives CDR1 MGHRA, CDR2 YSYEKL. The CDR3 is made up of 14 amino acids. With 4 bases removed from V and 1 base from J, the gap between germline ends came to 8 bases. CDR3 sequence (DNA): TGCGCCAGCAGCCTTTCAAACAGCAATCAGCCCCAGCATTTT. Encoded protein: CASSLSNSNQPQHF.

The chain couples TRBV11-2 to TRBJ1-3; no definite D call. Trimming stripped 5 bases from V and 2 bases from J, with 19 bases between. Per the germline V gene, CDR1 is SGHAT and CDR2 is FQNNGV. The CDR3 length is 17 residues. Here the CDR3 DNA reads TGTGCCAGCAGCGCCCGGACGGTGCGGGTAGCTGGAAACACCATATATTTT. Protein sequence: CASSARTVRVAGNTIYF.

The genes are TRBV28 and TRBJ1-4; D perhaps matches TRBD1 (6 bases). Germline V gene data show CDR1 as MDHEN and CDR2 as SYDVKM. The CDR3 is 17 residues long. The V end lost 4 bases, the J end lost 10 bases, and 25 bases lay between the germline ends. CDR3 nucleotides: TGTGCCAGCAGTTCCCAAGGAGGGAGAGGGGAAGGGGGAAAACTGTTTTTT. It codes for CASSSQGGRGEGGKLFF. Full variable domain (missing parts from reference TRBV28 and TRBJ1-4): DVKVTQSSRYLVKRTGEKVFLECVQDMDHENMFWYRQDPGLGLRLIYFSYDVKMKEKGDIPEGYSVSREKKERFSLILESASTNQTSMYLCASSSQGGRGEGGKLFFGSGTQLSVL.

This chain joins TRBV14 and TRBJ1-2; no reliable D call. Germline loops: CDR1 SGHDN, CDR2 FVKESK. This CDR3 has 15 residues. The ends were cut back, 1 base at V and 6 bases at J, with 15 bases in the middle. In nucleotides, the CDR3 is TGTGCCAGCAGCCAAGGTCGTGTTGGACTCCATGGCTACACCTTC. It translates to CASSQGRVGLHGYTF.

This chain connects TRBV9 to TRBJ1-1; D perhaps matches TRBD1 (6 bases). The CDR3 runs to 13 residues. CDR1 SGDLS and CDR2 YYNGEE come from the germline V gene. V dropped 4 bases and J dropped 3 bases, with 10 bases sitting between them. The CDR3 nucleotides are TGTGCCAGCAGCCAGTGGGGGCACACTGAAGCTTTCTTT. Amino acids: CASSQWGHTEAFF.

J is TRBJ1-5 and V is TRBV7-8, with TRBD1 as a possible D gene (5 bases). With 1 base removed from V and 0 bases from J, the gap between germline ends came to 16 bases. Per the germline V gene, CDR1 is SGHVS and CDR2 is FQNEAQ. The CDR3 spans 18 residues. CDR3 coding DNA: TGTGCCAGCAGCTTAGGTTATCGGGGCCCCAATAGCAATCAGCCCCAGCATTTT. Its protein is CASSLGYRGPNSNQPQHF. Variable domain in full (rest from reference TRBV7-8 and TRBJ1-5): GAGVSQSPRYKVAKRGQDVALRCDPISGHVSLFWYQQALGQGPEFLTYFQNEAQLDKSGLPSDRFFAERPEGSVSTLKIQRTQQEDSAVYLCASSLGYRGPNSNQPQHFGDGTRLSIL.

V and J are TRBV9 and TRBJ2-7; D may be TRBD1 (7 bases). The CDR3 runs to 15 residues. V lost 4 bases and J lost 5, with 19 bases in between. Germline-derived CDR1 and CDR2 are SGDLS and YYNGEE. CDR3 coding DNA: TGTGCCAGCAGCTCAGGAGGGGGCGCGGGGCACGAGCAGTACTTC. This codes for CASSSGGGAGHEQYF.

Written as DNA, the CDR3 is TGTGCCAGCAGTTTGGAGGACGGGCCGTATCAGCCCCAGCATTTT. Translating it yields CASSLEDGPYQPQHF. The rearrangement links TRBV28 to TRBJ1-5; no firm D call. Deletions cut 3 bases from V and 5 bases from J, with 14 bases between. The CDR3 is 15 residues long. Germline-derived CDR1 and CDR2 are MDHEN and SYDVKM. Using reference TRBV28 and TRBJ1-5 for the parts outside the CDR3, the full variable domain is DVKVTQSSRYLVKRTGEKVFLECVQDMDHENMFWYRQDPGLGLRLIYFSYDVKMKEKGDIPEGYSVSREKKERFSLILESASTNQTSMYLCASSLEDGPYQPQHFGDGTRLSIL.

The rearrangement joins TRBV9 to TRBJ2-1, with 7 bases identical to TRBD2. J lost 14 bases, V lost 4 bases, and 9 bases had no gene match. The CDR3 covers 12 residues. In germline, CDR1 is SGDLS, CDR2 YYNGEE. The CDR3 protein is CASSRSAGTKFF. CDR3 nucleotides: TGTGCCAGCAGCCGCTCCGCCGGGACTAAGTTCTTC.

This chain uses TRBV6-5 with TRBJ2-1; D remains unclear. This CDR3 comprises 14 residues. Germline CDR1 reads MNHEY; CDR2 reads SVGAGI. V gave up 2 bases and J gave up 7 bases, with 12 bases separating them. The CDR3: CASSYANSWNEQFF. As DNA, the CDR3 is TGTGCCAGCAGTTACGCAAACTCATGGAATGAGCAGTTCTTC.

Concerning this clone: The sample carries other DNA sequences with the same CDR3. The chain recombines TRBV27 with TRBJ2-3, with D hard to call. The V gene's germline CDR1 is MNHEY and CDR2 SMNVEV (reference sequence). The CDR3 loop spans 11 amino acids. V lost 2 bases and J lost 6, with 3 bases in between. CDR3 nucleotide sequence: TGTGCCAGCAGTTTAGGCGATACGCAGTATTTT. Amino acid sequence: CASSLGDTQYF.

The chain carries TRBV25-1 and TRBJ2-1, with TRBD1 as a possible D gene (5 bases). The CDR3 is 16 residues long. Germline CDR1 and CDR2: MGHDK and SYGVNS. Trimming removed 3 bases from V and 2 bases from J, with 14 bases in between. CDR3 in DNA: TGTGCCAGCAGTGAGGTCCAGGGTGATACCTACAATGAGCAGTTCTTC. Translation: CASSEVQGDTYNEQFF.

The DNA for the CDR3 is TGCAGCGTTGGGGGGACTAGCGGGAGGTGGGATACGCAGTATTTT. Amino acid sequence: CSVGGTSGRWDTQYF. The V and J genes are TRBV29-1 and TRBJ2-3; the match to TRBD2 covers 15 bases. Germline lookup yields CDR1 SQVTM and CDR2 ANQGSEA. This CDR3 comprises 15 residues. After removal of 4 bases from V and 6 bases from J, the junction contained 5 bases not matched to a gene.

This chain uses TRBV5-4 with TRBJ1-1, with TRBD1 as a possible D gene (5 bases). There are 14 residues in the CDR3. Trimming stripped 1 base from V and 5 bases from J, with 12 bases between. Germline V gene sequence: CDR1 SGHNT, CDR2 YYREEE (reference sequence). The CDR3 spells CASSLRGIGTEAFF. The DNA for the CDR3 is TGTGCCAGCAGCTTGCGGGGGATAGGGACTGAAGCTTTCTTT. Combining the CDR3 with reference TRBV5-4 and TRBJ1-1 gives the whole variable domain ETGVTQSPTHLIKTRGQQVTLRCSSQSGHNTVSWYQQALGQGPQFIFQYYREEENGRGNFPPRFSGLQFPNYSSELNVNALELDDSALYLCASSLRGIGTEAFFGQGTRLTVV.

The chain links TRBV6-1 to TRBJ2-7, with D possibly being TRBD1 (5 bases). The germline V and J ends were trimmed by 2 bases and 2 bases, with 16 bases remaining between them. Germline loops: CDR1 MNHNS, CDR2 SASEGT. The length of the CDR3 is 16 residues. The CDR3 here is CASSERGFTQPYEQYF. CDR3 sequence (DNA): TGTGCCAGCAGTGAAAGGGGCTTTACACAGCCCTACGAGCAGTACTTC.

The rearrangement links TRBV5-8 to TRBJ1-2; tentatively, D is TRBD1 (5 bases). The CDR3 runs 15 residues. The germline V gene encodes CDR1 SGHTS and CDR2 YDEGEE. The ends were cut back, 2 bases at V and 4 bases at J, with 15 bases in the middle. The CDR3 DNA is TGTGCCAGCAGCTTCGCGGGGGGACGTGGCTATGGCTACACCTTC. Protein: CASSFAGGRGYGYTF. Full variable domain (outside the CDR3, taken from reference TRBV5-8 and TRBJ1-2): EAGVTQSPTHLIKTRGQQATLRCSPISGHTSVYWYQQALGLGLQFLLWYDEGEERNRGNFPPRFSGRQFPNYSSELNVNALELEDSALYLCASSFAGGRGYGYTFGSGTRLTVV.

The chain employs TRBV18 and TRBJ1-1, with D hard to call. CDR3 length: 13 amino acids. V lost 3 bases and J lost 6, with 11 bases in between. CDR1 and CDR2 (germline): KGHSH, LQKENI. CDR3 coding DNA: TGTGCCAGCTCACCCGGAGTTGGCGCTGAAGCTTTCTTT. The encoded protein is CASSPGVGAEAFF.

The chain has TRBV6-7 and TRBJ2-1; 15 nucleotides line up with TRBD2. TRBV6-7 is reported as an ORF; its role is uncertain. The CDR3 covers 17 residues. The junction had 8 bases not matched to a gene; V was cut back by 5 bases and J by 6 bases. Here the CDR3 reads CASSTHPGLAGGNEQFF. The CDR3 DNA reads as TGTGCCAGCAGTACCCACCCGGGACTAGCGGGAGGCAATGAGCAGTTCTTC.

The CDR3 reads CAIRPPSGYEQFF. The CDR3, as DNA: TGTGCCATCCGGCCACCAAGCGGCTATGAGCAGTTCTTC. J is TRBJ2-1 and V is TRBV7-9; tentatively, D is TRBD2 (5 bases). CDR3 size: 13 residues. V was clipped by 10 bases and J by 8 bases, with 18 bases between them. Germline V lookup: CDR1 SEHNR, CDR2 FQNEAQ (reference sequence).

The V and J genes are TRBV7-9 and TRBJ2-1; D possibly corresponds to TRBD2 (7 bases). Germline V CDR1 and CDR2: SEHNR, FQNEAQ (reference sequence). CDR3 length equals 17 residues. The germline V and J ends were trimmed by 7 bases and 1 base, with 20 bases remaining between them. In DNA form, the CDR3 reads TGTGCCAGCACCCCGATAGGGGGGGCGCGGTCCTACAATGAGCAGTTCTTC. It is translated as CASTPIGGARSYNEQFF.